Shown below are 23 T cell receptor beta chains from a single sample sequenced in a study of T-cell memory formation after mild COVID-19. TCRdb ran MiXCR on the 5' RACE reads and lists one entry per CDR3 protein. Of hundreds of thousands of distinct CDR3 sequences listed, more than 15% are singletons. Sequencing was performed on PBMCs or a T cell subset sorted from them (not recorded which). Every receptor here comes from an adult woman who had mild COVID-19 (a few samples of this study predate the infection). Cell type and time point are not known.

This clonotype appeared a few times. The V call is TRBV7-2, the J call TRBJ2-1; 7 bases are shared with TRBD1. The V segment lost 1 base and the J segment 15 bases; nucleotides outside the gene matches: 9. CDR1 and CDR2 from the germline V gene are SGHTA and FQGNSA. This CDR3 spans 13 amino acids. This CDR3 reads CASSLETDRVRFF. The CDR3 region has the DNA TGTGCCAGCAGCTTAGAAACTGACAGGGTACGGTTCTTC.

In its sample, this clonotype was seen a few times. The CDR3 spells CSATVAYNSPLHF. CDR3 DNA: TGCAGTGCTACCGTGGCCTATAATTCACCCCTCCACTTT. The chain recombines TRBV20-1 with TRBJ1-6; no clear D. V shed 4 bases and J shed 2 bases, with 6 bases lying between them. The CDR3 consists of 13 residues. In germline, CDR1 is DFQATT, CDR2 SNEGSKA (reference sequence).

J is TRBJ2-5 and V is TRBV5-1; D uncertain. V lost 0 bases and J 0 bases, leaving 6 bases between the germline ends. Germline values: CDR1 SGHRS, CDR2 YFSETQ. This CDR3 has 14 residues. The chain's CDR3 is CASSLGAHQETQYF. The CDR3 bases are TGCGCCAGCAGCTTGGGGGCGCACCAAGAGACCCAGTACTTC.

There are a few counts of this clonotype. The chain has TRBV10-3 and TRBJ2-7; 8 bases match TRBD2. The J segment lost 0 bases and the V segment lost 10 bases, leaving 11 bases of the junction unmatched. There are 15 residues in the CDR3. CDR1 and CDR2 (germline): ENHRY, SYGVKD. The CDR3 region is CATSRGGSYSYEQYF. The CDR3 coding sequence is TGTGCCACCTCCCGCGGGGGGTCTTACTCCTACGAGCAGTACTTC.

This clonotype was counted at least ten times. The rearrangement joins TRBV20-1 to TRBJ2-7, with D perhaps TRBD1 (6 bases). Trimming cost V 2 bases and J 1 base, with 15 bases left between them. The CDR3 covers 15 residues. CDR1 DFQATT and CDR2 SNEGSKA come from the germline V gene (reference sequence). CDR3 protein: CSARRVGQISYEQYF. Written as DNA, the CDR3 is TGCAGTGCTAGAAGAGTTGGACAGATTTCCTACGAGCAGTACTTC.

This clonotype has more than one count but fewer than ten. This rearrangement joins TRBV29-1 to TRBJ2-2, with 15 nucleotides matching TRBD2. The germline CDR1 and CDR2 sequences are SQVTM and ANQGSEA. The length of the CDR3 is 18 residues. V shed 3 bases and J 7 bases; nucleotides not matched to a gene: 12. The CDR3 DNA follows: TGCAGCGTTGAGGGAAAAGGGACTAGCGGGAGGATTCTCGGGGAGCTGTTTTTT. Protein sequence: CSVEGKGTSGRILGELFF.

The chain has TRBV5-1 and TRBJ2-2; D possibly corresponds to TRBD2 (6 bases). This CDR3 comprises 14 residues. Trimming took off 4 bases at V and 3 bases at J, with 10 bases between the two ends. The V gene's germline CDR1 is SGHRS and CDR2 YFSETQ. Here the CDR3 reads CASSPGLYTGELFF. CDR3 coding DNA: TGCGCCAGCAGCCCGGGACTTTACACCGGGGAGCTGTTTTTT.

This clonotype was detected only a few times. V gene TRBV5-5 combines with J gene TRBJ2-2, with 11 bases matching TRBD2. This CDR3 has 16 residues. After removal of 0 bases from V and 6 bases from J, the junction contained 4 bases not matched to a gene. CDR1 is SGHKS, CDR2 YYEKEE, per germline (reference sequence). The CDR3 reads CASSLGAGLAAGELFF. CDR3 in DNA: TGTGCCAGCAGCTTGGGGGCGGGACTAGCGGCCGGGGAGCTGTTTTTT.

This chain's CDR3 is CASSLATAEPYNEQFF. CDR3 coding DNA: TGTGCCAGCAGCTTAGCTACAGCGGAGCCCTACAATGAGCAGTTCTTC. The J gene is TRBJ2-1, the V gene TRBV7-2; D possibly corresponds to TRBD2 (5 bases). CDR3 length equals 16 residues. The ends were cut back, 0 bases at V and 2 bases at J, with 11 bases in the middle. Germline V CDR1 and CDR2: SGHTA, FQGNSA.

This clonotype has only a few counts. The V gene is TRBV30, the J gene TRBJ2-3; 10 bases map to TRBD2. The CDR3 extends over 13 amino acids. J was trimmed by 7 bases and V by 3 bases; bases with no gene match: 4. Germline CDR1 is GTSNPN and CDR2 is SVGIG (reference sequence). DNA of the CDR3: TGTGCCTGGAGGGGGACTAGCGCCCATACGCAGTATTTT. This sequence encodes CAWRGTSAHTQYF.

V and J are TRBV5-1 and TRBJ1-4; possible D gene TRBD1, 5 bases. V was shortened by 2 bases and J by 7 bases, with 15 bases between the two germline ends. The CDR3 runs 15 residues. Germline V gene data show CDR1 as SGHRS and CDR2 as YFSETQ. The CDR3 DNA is TGCGCCAGCAGCTTTGGGGACGTCCAGGTTGAAAAACTGTTTTTT. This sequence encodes CASSFGDVQVEKLFF.

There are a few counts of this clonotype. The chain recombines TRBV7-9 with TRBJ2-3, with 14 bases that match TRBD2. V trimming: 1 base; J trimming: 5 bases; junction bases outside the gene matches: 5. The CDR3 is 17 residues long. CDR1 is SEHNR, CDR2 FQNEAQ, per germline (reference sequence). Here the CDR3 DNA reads TGTGCCAGCAGCTTAGGGGGGACTAGCGGGAGAGGAGATACGCAGTATTTT. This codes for CASSLGGTSGRGDTQYF.

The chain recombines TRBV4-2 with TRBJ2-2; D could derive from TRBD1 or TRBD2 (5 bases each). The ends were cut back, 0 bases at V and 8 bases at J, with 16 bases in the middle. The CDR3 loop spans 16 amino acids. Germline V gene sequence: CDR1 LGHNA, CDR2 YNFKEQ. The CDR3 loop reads CASSQEGVGAGGELFF. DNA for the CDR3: TGTGCCAGCAGCCAAGAAGGAGTCGGGGCTGGGGGGGAGCTGTTTTTT.

The CDR3 here is CASSSYTVYEQYF. CDR3 nucleotide sequence: TGTGCCAGCAGTTCCTACACCGTCTACGAGCAGTACTTC. J is TRBJ2-7 and V is TRBV12-3 or TRBV12-4; D not certain. The CDR3 has 13 residues. V gave up 4 bases and J gave up 3 bases, with 10 bases separating them.

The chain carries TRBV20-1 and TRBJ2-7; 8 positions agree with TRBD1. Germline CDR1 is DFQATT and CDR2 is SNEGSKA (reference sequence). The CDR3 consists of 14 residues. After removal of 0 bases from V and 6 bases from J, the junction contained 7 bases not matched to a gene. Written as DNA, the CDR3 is TGCAGTGCTAGAGATTGGGACAGGACTGGCGAGCAGTACTTC. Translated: CSARDWDRTGEQYF.

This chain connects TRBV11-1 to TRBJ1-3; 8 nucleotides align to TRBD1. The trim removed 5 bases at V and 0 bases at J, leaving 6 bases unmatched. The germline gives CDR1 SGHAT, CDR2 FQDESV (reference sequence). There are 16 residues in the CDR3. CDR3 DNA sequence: TGTGCCAGCAGCCGAGGGGACAGGAGCTCTGGAAACACCATATATTTT. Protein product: CASSRGDRSSGNTIYF.

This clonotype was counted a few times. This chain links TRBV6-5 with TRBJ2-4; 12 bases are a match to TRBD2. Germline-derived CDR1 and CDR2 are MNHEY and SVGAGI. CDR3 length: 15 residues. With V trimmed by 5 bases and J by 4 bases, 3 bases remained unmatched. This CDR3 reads CASSQTSGGKNIQYF. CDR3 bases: TGTGCCAGCAGTCAGACTAGCGGGGGAAAAAACATTCAGTACTTC.

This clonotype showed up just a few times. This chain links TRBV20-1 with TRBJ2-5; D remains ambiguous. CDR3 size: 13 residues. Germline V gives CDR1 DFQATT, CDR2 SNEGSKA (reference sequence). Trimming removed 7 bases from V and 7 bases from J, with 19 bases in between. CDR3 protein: CSGATPPSRTQYF. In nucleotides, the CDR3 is TGCAGTGGGGCGACCCCCCCATCAAGGACCCAGTACTTC.

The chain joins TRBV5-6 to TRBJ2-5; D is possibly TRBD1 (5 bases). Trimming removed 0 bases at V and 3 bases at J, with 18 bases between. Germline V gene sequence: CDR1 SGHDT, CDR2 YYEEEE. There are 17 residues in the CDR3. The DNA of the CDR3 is TGTGCCAGCAGCTTGGAGTCAGGGCCGCGATCAGAAGAGACCCAGTACTTC. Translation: CASSLESGPRSEETQYF. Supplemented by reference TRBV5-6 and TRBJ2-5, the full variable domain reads DAGVTQSPTHLIKTRGQQVTLRCSPKSGHDTVSWYQQALGQGPQFIFQYYEEEERQRGNFPDRFSGHQFPNYSSELNVNALLLGDSALYLCASSLESGPRSEETQYFGPGTRLLVL.

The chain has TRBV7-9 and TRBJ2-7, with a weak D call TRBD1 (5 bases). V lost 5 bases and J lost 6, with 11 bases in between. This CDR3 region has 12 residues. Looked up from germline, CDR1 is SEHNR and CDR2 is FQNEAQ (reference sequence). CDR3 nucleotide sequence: TGTGCCAGCAGCCCAGGACATGGCGAGCAGTACTTC. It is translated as CASSPGHGEQYF.

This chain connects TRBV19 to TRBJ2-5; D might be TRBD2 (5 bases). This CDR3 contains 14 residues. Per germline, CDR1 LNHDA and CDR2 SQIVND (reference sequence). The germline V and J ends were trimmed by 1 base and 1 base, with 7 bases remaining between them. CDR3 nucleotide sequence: TGTGCCAGTAGTATAGGCCGGGGCCAAGAGACCCAGTACTTC. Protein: CASSIGRGQETQYF.

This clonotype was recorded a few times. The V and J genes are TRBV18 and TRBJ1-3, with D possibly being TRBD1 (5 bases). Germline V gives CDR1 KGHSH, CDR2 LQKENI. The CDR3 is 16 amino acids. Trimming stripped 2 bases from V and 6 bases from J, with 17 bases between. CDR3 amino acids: CASSPRKGLLENTIYF. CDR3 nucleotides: TGTGCCAGCTCACCAAGGAAGGGACTTCTGGAAAACACCATATATTTT.

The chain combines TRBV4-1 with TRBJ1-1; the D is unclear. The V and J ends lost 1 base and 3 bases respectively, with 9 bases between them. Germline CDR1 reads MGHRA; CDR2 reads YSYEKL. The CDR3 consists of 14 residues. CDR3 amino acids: CASSQGGEDTEAFF. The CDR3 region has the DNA TGCGCCAGCAGCCAAGGCGGGGAGGACACTGAAGCTTTCTTT.